These 3 T cell receptor beta chains came from one sample sequenced in a study of CD8+ T cells in alopecia areata. cDNA serving as the sequencing template came from extracted, reverse transcribed RNA. Assay: immunoSEQ multiplex PCR; the TCRdb copy retains only in-frame clones and omits some. The data contain about 97,000 clones, around 38% of them singletons. Sequenced input: CD4+ T cells sorted from blood. The receptor source for this set is a human donor with alopecia areata.

The rearrangement joins TRBV27 to TRBJ2-7; 9 bases are a match to TRBD1. Germline assignment: CDR1 MNHEY and CDR2 SMNVEV (reference sequence). Trimming removed 7 bases from V and 0 bases from J; junction bases left unmatched: 13. This CDR3 has 17 residues. CDR3 sequence: CASTRWGQGWSSYEQYF. Here the CDR3 DNA reads TGTGCCAGCACCCGATGGGGACAGGGTTGGAGCTCCTACGAGCAGTACTTC.

This clone has just a few counts. The chain carries TRBV5-1 and TRBJ2-6, with 7 bases that match TRBD1. V dropped 4 bases and J dropped 4; count of bases not matched to a gene: 8. Germline V gives CDR1 SGHRS, CDR2 YFSETQ. CDR3 length: 16 residues. For the CDR3, the DNA is TGCGCCAGCAGCACCGCGACAGGGATCGGGGCCAACGTCCTGACTTTC. It encodes CASSTATGIGANVLTF.

This clone showed up just a few times. The rearrangement uses TRBV19 and TRBJ1-1; no clear D gene. This CDR3 has 11 amino acids. V was cut by 6 bases and J by 4 bases, with 6 bases left in between. Germline V gives CDR1 LNHDA, CDR2 SQIVND (reference sequence). CDR3 loop: CASRGLTEAFF. As DNA, the CDR3 is TGTGCCAGTAGGGGCCTCACTGAAGCTTTCTTT.